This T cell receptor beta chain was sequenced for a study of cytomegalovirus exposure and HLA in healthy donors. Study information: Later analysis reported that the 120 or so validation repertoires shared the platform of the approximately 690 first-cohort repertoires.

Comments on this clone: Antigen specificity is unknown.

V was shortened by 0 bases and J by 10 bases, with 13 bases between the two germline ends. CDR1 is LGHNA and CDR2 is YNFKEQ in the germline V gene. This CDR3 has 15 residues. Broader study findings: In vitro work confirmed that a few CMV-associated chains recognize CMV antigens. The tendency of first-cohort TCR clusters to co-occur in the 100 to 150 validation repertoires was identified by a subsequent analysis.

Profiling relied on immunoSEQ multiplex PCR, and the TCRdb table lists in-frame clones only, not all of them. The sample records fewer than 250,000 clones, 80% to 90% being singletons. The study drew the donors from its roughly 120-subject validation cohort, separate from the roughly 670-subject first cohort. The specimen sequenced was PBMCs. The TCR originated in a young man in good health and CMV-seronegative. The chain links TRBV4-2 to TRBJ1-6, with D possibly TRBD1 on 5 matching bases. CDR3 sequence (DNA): TGTGCCAGCAGCCAAGATGGGCAGGGAGGATCACCCCTCCACTTT. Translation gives CASSQDGQGGSPLHF.